This TCR beta chain is from a study of T cell repertoires in cytomegalovirus infection. In the study overall: CMV infection and matching HLA type were both indicated by public TCR beta signatures. Whole-study results and caveats: The cumulative frequency of public TCR beta families distinguished individuals who carried CMV together with the relevant HLA.

This clonotype was seen a few times. Antigen unknown. TCRdb re-analysed the reads in MiXCR, keeping a single row per CDR3 protein. This repertoire shows about 830,000 distinct CDR3 sequences, 32% found once; its top ten account for around 12%. The V gene lost 3 bases and the J gene lost 10 bases, with 10 bases spanning the gap. This CDR3 is 13 amino acids long. The chain has TRBV12-3 or TRBV12-4 and TRBJ1-6, with a possible D match to TRBD1 (5 bases). Material: cultured CD8+ T cells from PBMCs, obtained from culture after CMV antigen stimulation. The sequence was obtained from a human donor in good health (CMV status not recorded). Some clones in this sample may be carry-over from other donors' samples. The CDR3 sequence: CASSFGGESPLHF. The CDR3 coding sequence is TGTGCCAGCAGTTTTGGGGGGGAATCACCCCTCCACTTT.